This TCR beta chain is from a study of cytomegalovirus exposure and HLA in healthy donors. CDR1 is MDHEN, CDR2 SYDVKM, per germline. The V segment lost 3 bases and the J segment 4 bases; nucleotides outside the gene matches: 9. The CDR3 runs to 16 residues. In the PCR, 60 Vbeta and 13 Jbeta primers were used. Data came from immunoSEQ multiplex PCR; TCRdb stores just in-frame clones and leaves some out. The sample carries some 150,000 clones, roughly 10% recorded once. This clone has more than one count but fewer than ten. Its specificity is not known. The study, taken as a whole, reports: Upon later analysis, HLA-associated TCR beta chains proved more clonally expanded than other, equally common chains. Sequence variants that were highly shared formed a cluster that was likely a sequencing artifact.

The V call is TRBV28, the J call TRBJ2-5; 9 bases are a match to TRBD2. The sequence derives from a man between 45 and 60 years old in good health and CMV-seronegative. Sequencing used PBMCs. The DNA of the CDR3 is TGTGCCAGCAGTTTTTCGTCCGGGACTAGCCGAGAGACCCAGTACTTC. This encodes CASSFSSGTSRETQYF. Based on the CDR3 plus reference TRBV28 and TRBJ2-5, the full variable domain is DVKVTQSSRYLVKRTGEKVFLECVQDMDHENMFWYRQDPGLGLRLIYFSYDVKMKEKGDIPEGYSVSREKKERFSLILESASTNQTSMYLCASSFSSGTSRETQYFGPGTRLLVL.